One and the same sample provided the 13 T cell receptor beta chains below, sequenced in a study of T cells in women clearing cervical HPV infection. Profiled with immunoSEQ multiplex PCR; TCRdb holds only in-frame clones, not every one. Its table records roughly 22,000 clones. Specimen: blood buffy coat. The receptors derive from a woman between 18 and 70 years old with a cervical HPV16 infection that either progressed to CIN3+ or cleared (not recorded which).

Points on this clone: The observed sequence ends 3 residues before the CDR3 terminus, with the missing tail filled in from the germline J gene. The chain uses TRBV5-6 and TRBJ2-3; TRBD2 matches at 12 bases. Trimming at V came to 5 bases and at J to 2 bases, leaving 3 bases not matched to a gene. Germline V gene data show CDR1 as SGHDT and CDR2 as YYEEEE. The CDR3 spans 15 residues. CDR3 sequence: CASRPSGGDTDTQYF. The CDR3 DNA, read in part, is TGTGCCAGCAGACCTAGCGGGGGGGACACAGATACG.

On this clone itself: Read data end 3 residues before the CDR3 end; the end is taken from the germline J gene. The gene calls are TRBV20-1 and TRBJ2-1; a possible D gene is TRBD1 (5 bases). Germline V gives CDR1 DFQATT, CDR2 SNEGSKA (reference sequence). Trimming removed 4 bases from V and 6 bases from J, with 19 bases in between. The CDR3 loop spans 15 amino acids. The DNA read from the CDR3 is TGCAGTGCTAAATCCCCTGGGGCCATGGGCAATGAG. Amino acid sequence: CSAKSPGAMGNE. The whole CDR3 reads CSAKSPGAMGNEQFF.

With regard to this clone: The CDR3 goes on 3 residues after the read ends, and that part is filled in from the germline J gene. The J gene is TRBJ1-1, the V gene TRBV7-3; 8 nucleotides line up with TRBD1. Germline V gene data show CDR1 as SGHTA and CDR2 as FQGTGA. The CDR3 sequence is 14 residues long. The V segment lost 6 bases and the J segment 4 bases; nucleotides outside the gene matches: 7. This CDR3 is CASSRQGSGTEAFF. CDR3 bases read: TGTGCCAGCAGTAGACAGGGGTCCGGCACTGAA.

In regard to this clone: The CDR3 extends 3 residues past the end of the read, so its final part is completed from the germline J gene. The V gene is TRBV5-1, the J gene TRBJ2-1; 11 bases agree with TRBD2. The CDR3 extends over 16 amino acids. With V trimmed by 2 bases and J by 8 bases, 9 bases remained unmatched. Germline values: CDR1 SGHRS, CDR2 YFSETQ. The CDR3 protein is CASSLLAGASSHEQFF. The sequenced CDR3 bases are TGCGCCAGCAGCTTACTAGCGGGGGCTTCTAGCCATGAG.

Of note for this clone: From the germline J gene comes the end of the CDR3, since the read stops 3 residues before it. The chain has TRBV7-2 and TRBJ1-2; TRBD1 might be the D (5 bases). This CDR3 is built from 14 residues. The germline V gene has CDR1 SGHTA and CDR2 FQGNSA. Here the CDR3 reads CASRSATEMGDYTF. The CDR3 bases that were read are TGTGCCAGCAGATCGGCGACAGAAATGGGTGAC. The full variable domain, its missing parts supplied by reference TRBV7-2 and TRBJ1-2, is GAGVSQSPSNKVTEKGKDVELRCDPISGHTALYWYRQSLGQGLEFLIYFQGNSAPDKSGLPSDRFSAERTGGSVSTLTIQRTQQEDSAVYLCASRSATEMGDYTFGSGTRLTVV.

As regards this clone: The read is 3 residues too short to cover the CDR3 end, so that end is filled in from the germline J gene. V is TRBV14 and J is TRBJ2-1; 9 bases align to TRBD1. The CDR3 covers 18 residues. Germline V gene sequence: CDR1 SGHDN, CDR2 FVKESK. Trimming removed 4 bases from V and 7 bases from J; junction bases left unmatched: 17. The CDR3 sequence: CASSLLMVGTGLGNEQFF. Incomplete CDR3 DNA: TGTGCCAGCAGCCTATTAATGGTAGGGACAGGGCTAGGAAATGAG.

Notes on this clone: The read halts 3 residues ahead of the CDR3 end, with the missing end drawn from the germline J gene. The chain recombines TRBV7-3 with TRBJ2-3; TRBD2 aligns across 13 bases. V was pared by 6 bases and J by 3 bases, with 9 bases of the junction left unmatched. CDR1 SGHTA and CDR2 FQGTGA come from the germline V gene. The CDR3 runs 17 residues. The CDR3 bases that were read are TGTGCCAGCAGGGCCGGGACTAGCGGGATTTGGACAGATACG. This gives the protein CASRAGTSGIWTDT. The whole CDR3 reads CASRAGTSGIWTDTQYF. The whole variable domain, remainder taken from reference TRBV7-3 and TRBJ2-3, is GAGVSQTPSNKVTEKGKYVELRCDPISGHTALYWYRQSLGQGPEFLIYFQGTGAADDSGLPNDRFFAVRPEGSVSTLKIQRTERGDSAVYLCASRAGTSGIWTDTQYFGPGTRLTVL.

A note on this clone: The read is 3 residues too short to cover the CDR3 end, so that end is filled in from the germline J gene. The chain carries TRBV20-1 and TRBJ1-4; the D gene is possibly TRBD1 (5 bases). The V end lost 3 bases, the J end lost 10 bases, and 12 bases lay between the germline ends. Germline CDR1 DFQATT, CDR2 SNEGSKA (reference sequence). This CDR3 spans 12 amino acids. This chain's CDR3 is CSARGQGAKLFF. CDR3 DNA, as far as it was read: TGCAGTGCTAGGGGGCAGGGCGCAAAA.

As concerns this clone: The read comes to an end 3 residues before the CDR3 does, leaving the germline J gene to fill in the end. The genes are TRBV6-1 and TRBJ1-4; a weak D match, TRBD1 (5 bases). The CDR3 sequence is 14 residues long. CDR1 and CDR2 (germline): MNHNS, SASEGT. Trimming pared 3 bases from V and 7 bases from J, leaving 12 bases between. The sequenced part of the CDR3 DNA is TGTGCCAGCAGTGACACGGCGGGGGTTGAAAAA. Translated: CASSDTAGVEK. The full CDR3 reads CASSDTAGVEKLFF.

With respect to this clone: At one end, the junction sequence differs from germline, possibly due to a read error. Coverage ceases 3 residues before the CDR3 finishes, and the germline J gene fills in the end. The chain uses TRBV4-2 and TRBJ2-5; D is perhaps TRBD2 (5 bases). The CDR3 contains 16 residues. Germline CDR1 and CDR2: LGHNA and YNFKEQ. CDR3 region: CASSKSAPQAGETQYF. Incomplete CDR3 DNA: TGCGCCAGCAGTAAGTCGGCTCCTCAGGCGGGAGAGACC.

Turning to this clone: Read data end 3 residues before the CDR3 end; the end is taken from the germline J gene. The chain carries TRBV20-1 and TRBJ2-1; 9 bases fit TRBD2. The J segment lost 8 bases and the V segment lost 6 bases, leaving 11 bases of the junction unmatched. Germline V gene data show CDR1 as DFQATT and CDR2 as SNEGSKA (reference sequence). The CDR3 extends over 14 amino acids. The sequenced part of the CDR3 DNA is TGCAGTGCCGCCGGGACTAGCCGGTGGGATGAG. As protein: CSAAGTSRWDE. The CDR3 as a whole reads CSAAGTSRWDEQFF.

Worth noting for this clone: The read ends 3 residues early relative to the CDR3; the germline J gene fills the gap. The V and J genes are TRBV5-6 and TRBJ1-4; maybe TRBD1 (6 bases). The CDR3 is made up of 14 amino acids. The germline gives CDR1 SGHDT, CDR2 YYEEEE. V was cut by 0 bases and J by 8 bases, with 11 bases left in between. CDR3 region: CASSLGSGDEKLFF. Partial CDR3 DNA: TGTGCCAGCAGCTTGGGATCAGGGGACGAAAAA.

The CDR3 sequence is CASSFSVGAEGYTF. The sequenced part of the CDR3 DNA is TGCGCCAGCAGCTTCTCAGTGGGGGCGGAGGGC. The rearrangement links TRBV5-1 to TRBJ1-2; D is possibly TRBD1 (6 bases). The CDR3 extends 3 residues past the end of the read, so its final part is completed from the germline J gene. In germline, CDR1 is SGHRS, CDR2 YFSETQ. There are 14 residues in the CDR3. Looking up the rest from reference TRBV5-1 and TRBJ1-2 gives the full variable domain: KAGVTQTPRYLIKTRGQQVTLSCSPISGHRSVSWYQQTPGQGLQFLFEYFSETQRNKGNFPGRFSGRQFSNSRSEMNVSTLELGDSALYLCASSFSVGAEGYTFGSGTRLTVV.